Following are 20 T cell receptor beta chains from one sample sequenced in a study of T-cell memory formation after mild COVID-19. TCRdb re-analysed the 5' RACE reads in MiXCR, keeping a single row per CDR3 protein. Among hundreds of thousands of distinct CDR3 sequences listed, about 20% were seen once. The specimen was PBMCs or a T cell subset sorted from them (not recorded which). All receptors come from an adult woman who had mild COVID-19 (a few samples of this study predate the infection). Cell type and time point are not known.

This rearrangement joins TRBV25-1 to TRBJ1-2, with 8 positions matching TRBD1. Germline V gene data show CDR1 as MGHDK and CDR2 as SYGVNS. Losses at the gene ends were 4 bases for V and 8 bases for J; bases not matched to a gene: 12. The CDR3 runs 15 residues. CDR3 protein: CASSVLTGETGGYTF. As DNA, the CDR3 is TGTGCCAGCAGTGTCCTGACAGGGGAGACGGGAGGCTACACCTTC.

The chain recombines TRBV20-1 with TRBJ2-4; a possible D gene is TRBD2 (5 bases). V was cut by 4 bases and J by 0 bases, with 22 bases left in between. The CDR3 extends over 18 amino acids. CDR1 and CDR2 (germline): DFQATT, SNEGSKA (reference sequence). The CDR3 region has the DNA TGCAGTGCTAATAATGTCCTCGGCGGGCGGCCAGCCAAAAACATTCAGTACTTC. Translation gives CSANNVLGGRPAKNIQYF.

There are a few counts of this clonotype. This chain links TRBV10-3 with TRBJ2-1; the match to TRBD2 covers 7 bases. J lost 2 bases, V lost 4 bases, and 8 bases had no gene match. Germline values: CDR1 ENHRY, CDR2 SYGVKD. This CDR3 contains 16 residues. In nucleotides, the CDR3 is TGTGCCATCAGTGGAGCGGGATCGAACCCCTACAATGAGCAGTTCTTC. Protein product: CAISGAGSNPYNEQFF.

This clonotype has more than one count but fewer than ten. The chain carries TRBV5-1 and TRBJ1-6; a weak D match, TRBD1 (5 bases). Germline CDR1 reads SGHRS; CDR2 reads YFSETQ. Trimming took off 4 bases at V and 0 bases at J, with 17 bases between the two ends. The CDR3 spans 18 residues. The CDR3 DNA sequence: TGCGCCAGCAGCCAAGGGACCCTCGCTAGCTCCTATAATTCACCCCTCCACTTT. Its translation is CASSQGTLASSYNSPLHF.

This clonotype came up a few times. The rearrangement joins TRBV28 to TRBJ1-5; D call uncertain. The germline V gene encodes CDR1 MDHEN and CDR2 SYDVKM. V was clipped by 5 bases and J by 0 bases, with 8 bases between them. This CDR3 is 14 amino acids long. The CDR3 sequence: CASSDSNSNQPQHF. The CDR3 region has the DNA TGTGCCAGCAGTGACTCGAATAGCAATCAGCCCCAGCATTTT.

This clonotype was seen only a few times. The chain employs TRBV30 and TRBJ2-1; no clear D gene. The length of the CDR3 is 11 residues. Germline CDR1 is GTSNPN and CDR2 is SVGIG (reference sequence). Trimming removed 0 bases at V and 12 bases at J, with 9 bases between. The CDR3 sequence: CAWSVSGGQFF. The CDR3 DNA sequence: TGTGCCTGGAGTGTTTCAGGTGGGCAGTTCTTC.

This clonotype was counted between two and nine times. The chain combines TRBV5-1 with TRBJ1-1; 7 bases map to TRBD1. With V trimmed by 4 bases and J by 7 bases, 13 bases remained unmatched. The CDR3 is 15 residues long. CDR1 SGHRS and CDR2 YFSETQ come from the germline V gene. CDR3 in amino acids: CASSQYDRDANEAFF. CDR3 sequence (DNA): TGCGCCAGCAGCCAATACGACAGGGATGCGAATGAAGCTTTCTTT.

This chain joins TRBV18 and TRBJ2-7, with TRBD1 matching over 7 bases. With V trimmed by 4 bases and J by 5 bases, 2 bases remained unmatched. Germline CDR1 is KGHSH and CDR2 is LQKENI. This CDR3 has 12 amino acids. In DNA form, the CDR3 reads TGTGCCAGCTCACTCACAGGGGACGAGCAGTACTTC. It is translated as CASSLTGDEQYF.

At least ten counts were recorded for this clonotype. This chain uses TRBV4-3 with TRBJ2-7, with TRBD2 matching over 9 bases. The CDR3 spans 15 residues. V was clipped by 4 bases and J by 1 base; unmatched bases: 5. The germline gives CDR1 LGHNA, CDR2 YSLEER. Here the CDR3 reads CASSLSGGLSYEQYF. CDR3 in DNA: TGCGCCAGCAGCCTGAGCGGGGGGCTATCCTACGAGCAGTACTTC.

The genes are TRBV6-5 and TRBJ2-4, with TRBD2 matching 11 bases. The germline gives CDR1 MNHEY, CDR2 SVGAGI. The trim removed 3 bases at V and 4 bases at J, leaving 14 bases unmatched. This CDR3 contains 19 residues. In nucleotides, the CDR3 is TGTGCCAGCAGTTATATGGGTAGCGGGGGGGCGTCCGTTAAAAACATTCAGTACTTC. Translating gives CASSYMGSGGASVKNIQYF.

The chain links TRBV7-2 to TRBJ2-2, with D perhaps given as TRBD1 or TRBD2 (5 bases each). The CDR3 is 13 amino acids. Trimming removed 5 bases at V and 7 bases at J, with 11 bases between. CDR1 and CDR2 from the germline V gene are SGHTA and FQGNSA. CDR3 protein: CASSRRDGGELFF. CDR3 nucleotide sequence: TGTGCCAGCAGCCGCCGGGACGGCGGGGAGCTGTTTTTT.

This clonotype was counted between two and nine times. The chain links TRBV4-1 to TRBJ1-6, with TRBD1 identical over 10 bases. The V gene end was trimmed by 4 bases and the J gene end by 10 bases; junction bases not matched to a gene: 7. Germline V gene lookup returns CDR1 MGHRA and CDR2 YSYEKL. The CDR3 consists of 15 residues. CDR3 loop: CASSPPTGGGSPLHF. In DNA form, the CDR3 reads TGCGCCAGCAGCCCTCCGACAGGGGGCGGGTCACCCCTCCACTTT.

The chain has TRBV28 and TRBJ2-7, with TRBD2 as a possible D gene (5 bases). V dropped 6 bases and J dropped 6 bases, with 18 bases sitting between them. The CDR3 is made up of 14 amino acids. Germline V gene data show CDR1 as MDHEN and CDR2 as SYDVKM. DNA for the CDR3: TGTGCCAGCAGCCCCGCGGGTTCTGGATCCGAGCAGTACTTC. This gives the protein CASSPAGSGSEQYF. Drawing the rest from reference TRBV28 and TRBJ2-7, the complete variable domain is DVKVTQSSRYLVKRTGEKVFLECVQDMDHENMFWYRQDPGLGLRLIYFSYDVKMKEKGDIPEGYSVSREKKERFSLILESASTNQTSMYLCASSPAGSGSEQYFGPGTRLTVT.

This chain connects TRBV10-3 to TRBJ1-1; D unclear. This CDR3 contains 12 residues. Germline-derived CDR1 and CDR2 are ENHRY and SYGVKD. Trimming left V 11 bases short and J 1 base short, with 11 bases between. CDR3 sequence reads: CAGRTANTEAFF. For the CDR3, the DNA is TGTGCCGGCAGAACGGCGAACACTGAAGCTTTCTTT.

The chain uses TRBV27 and TRBJ2-3, with 13 bases aligning to TRBD2. The trim removed 1 base at V and 2 bases at J, leaving 6 bases unmatched. The CDR3 totals 18 residues. Germline V gives CDR1 MNHEY, CDR2 SMNVEV (reference sequence). CDR3: CASSLYPGLAGNTDTQYF. CDR3 coding DNA: TGTGCCAGCAGTTTATACCCGGGACTAGCGGGAAACACAGATACGCAGTATTTT.

This clonotype came up a few times. DNA for the CDR3: TGCGCCAGCAGCTTGAACCCCTCCCTGGCAGCCAACTATGGCTACACCTTC. Its protein product is CASSLNPSLAANYGYTF. This chain joins TRBV5-1 and TRBJ1-2; no clear D. With 1 base removed from V and 2 bases from J, the gap between germline ends came to 18 bases. Germline-derived CDR1 and CDR2 are SGHRS and YFSETQ. This CDR3 has 17 amino acids.

The chain combines TRBV12-3 or TRBV12-4 with TRBJ2-5; maybe TRBD1 (6 bases). Trimming pared 6 bases from V and 3 bases from J, leaving 11 bases between. The CDR3 has 13 residues. The CDR3 loop is CASSPGHEETQYF. The CDR3, as DNA: TGTGCCAGCAGCCCGGGACATGAAGAGACCCAGTACTTC.

DNA of the CDR3: TGTGCCAGCAGCGGAGCGACAGACACTGAAGCTTTCTTT. Its translation is CASSGATDTEAFF. The chain couples TRBV12-3 or TRBV12-4 to TRBJ1-1, with D possibly TRBD1 on 5 matching bases. The CDR3 runs 13 residues. V gave up 6 bases and J gave up 3 bases, with 11 bases separating them.

This clonotype came up a few times. This chain joins TRBV10-2 and TRBJ2-2; 9 positions match TRBD2. Germline loops: CDR1 WSHSY, CDR2 SAAADI. Unmatched junction bases numbered 10, after V lost 10 bases and J lost 7 bases. The CDR3 consists of 14 residues. The CDR3 DNA reads TGCGCCATGGGGGCTAGCGGGGACGGCGGGGAGCTGTTTTTT. It specifies CAMGASGDGGELFF.

This clonotype has just a few counts. The chain joins TRBV29-1 to TRBJ2-7; 8 bases line up with TRBD1. Germline trimming cut 2 bases from V and 5 bases from J; bases unmatched to any gene: 5. The CDR3 is 13 residues long. Per the germline V gene, CDR1 is SQVTM and CDR2 is ANQGSEA. CDR3 nucleotide sequence: TGCAGCGTTGAATTCGGGACAGGAGACGAGCAGTACTTC. It encodes CSVEFGTGDEQYF.